Reported below is one T cell receptor beta chain. The antigen remains unidentified. The method was immunoSEQ multiplex PCR; TCRdb's version includes in-frame clones alone and lacks a portion of them. The data hold roughly 120,000 clones, with over 75% observed a single time. CDR1 and CDR2 from the germline V gene are SGHRS and YFSETQ. The V end lost 6 bases, the J end lost 0 bases, and 13 bases lay between the germline ends. There are 14 residues in the CDR3. This sample was included in a study of T cell responses to AZD1222 COVID-19 vaccine. Study details: Pooling was applied to second doses at about 4 or about 12 weeks. Study-level results: The breadth and depth of Spike-specific TCRs increased once two AZD1222 doses had been given. Targeting of unmutated variant regions was reportedly seen in nearly half of spike-specific TCRs. Clonal diversity may have been underestimated, and the donors were mostly white British, with more females than males.

Sample: peripheral blood, taken on day 0 of AZD1222 vaccination. This TCR was recovered from an adult in good health. The rearrangement links TRBV5-1 to TRBJ2-7; no firm D call. The CDR3 DNA is TGCGCCAGCAAGGGCGATTTGAGCTCCTACGAGCAGTACTTC. Translation gives CASKGDLSSYEQYF.